These T cell receptor beta chains were read from a single sample in a study of vaccination and CD4 T cells after COVID-19. No cognate antigen is known for these TCRs. TCRdb recomputed calls from the PCR reads with MiXCR, one row per CDR3 protein. The sample holds 9,500 to 13,000 distinct CDR3 sequences; 65% to 80% are singletons and the top ten take 18%. The sequencing sample was made of CD4+ T cells from blood, cultured in vitro. Receptors originate from a human donor who had recovered from COVID-19. CDR3s leave out the opening cysteine and the closing phenylalanine or tryptophan.

TRBV30,TRBJ2-7,AWSVSRERPYEQY
TRBV19,TRBJ2-3,ASQGFGTQY
TRBV20-1,TRBJ1-6,SARAVGTPNSPLH
TRBV7-9,TRBJ2-5,ASSQGDVAETQY
TRBV7-3,TRBJ1-1,ASSLTSGGLAEAF
TRBV7-2,TRBJ1-1,ASSSYRGDAF
TRBV20-1,TRBJ2-7,SARQRTEQY
TRBV6-2/TRBV6-3,TRBJ2-5,ASSPLGLTGETQY
TRBV6-1,TRBJ2-4,ASSRDRGDIQY
TRBV28,TRBJ2-7,ASRTLLAGDSSYEQY
TRBV6-1,TRBJ1-1,ASSPMYTEAF
TRBV7-9,TRBJ1-5,ASSLQGFNQPQH
TRBV20-1,TRBJ2-6,SARVYRAGASSGANVLT
TRBV7-9,TRBJ1-1,ASSLVAHWNTEAF
TRBV27,TRBJ1-1,ASSFEGSYTEAF
TRBV20-1,TRBJ1-2,SARGGRTTLNYGYT
TRBV6-1,TRBJ1-5,ASSPRTGISNQPQH
TRBV7-2,TRBJ2-3,ASSLMSGPTDTQY
TRBV20-1,TRBJ1-5,SASRTDHSNQPQH
TRBV20-1,TRBJ2-3,SVVGGILGDTQY
TRBV19,TRBJ1-2,ATSLGLNYGYT
TRBV7-2,TRBJ2-1,ASSRGGAGDNEQF
TRBV20-1,TRBJ2-7,SAARQGYEQY
TRBV12-3/TRBV12-4,TRBJ2-1,ASSLGTSGRAGEQF
TRBV6-2/TRBV6-3,TRBJ1-1,ASSYSPSNTEAF
TRBV7-2,TRBJ2-7,ASSQMGTEQY
TRBV2,TRBJ1-1,ARGGLNADTEAF
TRBV7-2,TRBJ2-7,ASSLQGATTYEQY
TRBV20-1,TRBJ2-5,SVLAGVKETQY
TRBV7-8,TRBJ1-2,ASSQTGPYGYT
TRBV6-1,TRBJ1-5,ASSPDRGGNQPQH
TRBV27,TRBJ1-6,ASAGTMNNSPLH
TRBV5-4,TRBJ2-1,ASSFSDEQF
TRBV28,TRBJ1-6,ASSRPTNSPLH
TRBV7-3,TRBJ1-6,ASSRGQSESPLH
TRBV28,TRBJ1-2,ASSSPIAPRQGLGGYGYT
TRBV19,TRBJ2-1,ASSTWSPYRGDLNEQF
TRBV20-1,TRBJ2-2,SATRGLPPGGGELF
TRBV19,TRBJ1-5,ASSIRGVYSNQPQH
TRBV7-7,TRBJ2-3,ASSLSPSTDTQY
TRBV27,TRBJ2-7,ASSLGRDVPYEQY
TRBV6-2/TRBV6-3,TRBJ1-2,ASTPGRVYGYT
TRBV24-1,TRBJ2-3,ATSDLTGGRTTDTQY
TRBV6-2/TRBV6-3,TRBJ2-7,ASSYQGQNYEQY
TRBV7-9,TRBJ1-4,ASSLEQGVGEKLF
TRBV28,TRBJ1-2,ASSLLHPPGRGYT
TRBV20-1,TRBJ1-5,SAREHSLGPQH
TRBV24-1,TRBJ1-5,ATSKGLGNNRPQH
TRBV19,TRBJ1-2,ASNLLQGPSYGYT
TRBV12-3/TRBV12-4,TRBJ1-5,ASSPRGADQPQH
TRBV27,TRBJ1-1,ASSLGQINTEAF
TRBV7-9,TRBJ1-1,ASRRTGGQTEAF
TRBV27,TRBJ1-6,ASSYGDRGNSPLH
TRBV11-3,TRBJ2-1,ASSLGVANYNEQF
TRBV6-1,TRBJ1-6,ASSWEQGRNSPLH
TRBV7-9,TRBJ2-7,ASSRSQGQEQY
TRBV20-1,TRBJ2-7,SGRKGTAYEQY
TRBV6-2/TRBV6-3,TRBJ1-5,ASRRTASNQPQH
TRBV28,TRBJ1-6,ASRGGGINSPLH